The rows below give T cell receptor beta chains drawn from one sample of a study of beta chain features in type 1 diabetes. Measured with immunoSEQ multiplex PCR; TCRdb has only the in-frame clones, and not every one. The sample comprises 150,000 to 200,000 clones, roughly 60% of which are singletons, and roughly 0.092% rests with the top ten. The sample taken for sequencing was naive CD4+ T cells from blood. Receptors originate from a man aged 25-45 years with type 1 diabetes. Both conserved end residues are part of each CDR3. The D gene is left open where the match is weak. Clone size is stated in some rows and not others, as once, few, many or a class when expanded.

clone_size d_call j_call v_call cdr3_nt cdr3_aa
. . TRBJ2-3 TRBV10-1 TGCGCCAGCAGTACCGGGGGCACAGATACGCAGTATTTT CASSTGGTDTQYF
. . TRBJ2-7 TRBV7-2 TGTGCCAGCAGCTTTTCCCTAGCCGAGCAGTACTTC CASSFSLAEQYF
few . TRBJ2-5 TRBV9 TGTGCCAGCAGCGCCGGACTAATCCAAGAGACCCAGTACTTC CASSAGLIQETQYF
. . TRBJ2-5 TRBV4-3 TGCGCCAGCAGCCAAGACACCTACCAAGAGACCCAGTACTTC CASSQDTYQETQYF
few . TRBJ2-1 TRBV7-9 TGTGCCAGCAGCTTAATTGTCCAGGGAAGGCTGTTCTTC CASSLIVQGRLFF
. . TRBJ1-1 TRBV6-5 TGTGCCAGCAGTCCAATCAGGAGCACTGAAGCTTTCTTT CASSPIRSTEAFF
once TRBD1 TRBJ2-7 TRBV11-2 TGTGCCAGCAGTTCCGGGACAGGGGCATACGAGCAGTACTTC CASSSGTGAYEQYF
once . TRBJ2-3 TRBV7-2 TGTGCCAGCAGCTCTGAAGGACTATCCACAGATACGCAGTATTTT CASSSEGLSTDTQYF
. . TRBJ2-3 TRBV19 TGTGCCAGTAGTATCCTACGAGCAGGGGGCACAGATACGCAGTATTTT CASSILRAGGTDTQYF
once . TRBJ2-5 TRBV4-3 TGCGCCAGCAGCCAAGATCACGGCCGAGAGACCCAGTACTTC CASSQDHGRETQYF
. . TRBJ2-7 TRBV5-1 TGCGCCAGCAGCTTCGGAACCCGCGAGCAGTACTTC CASSFGTREQYF
. . TRBJ2-5 TRBV29-1 TGCAGCGTTCATAAGGGGGGGGAGACCCAGTACTTC CSVHKGGETQYF
. . TRBJ1-5 TRBV29-1 TGCAGCGTTGAAGAGGGGAGCAATCAGCCCCAGCATTTT CSVEEGSNQPQHF
. . TRBJ2-4 TRBV18 TGTGCCAGCCTCAGTTTAGCCAAAAACATTCAGTACTTC CASLSLAKNIQYF
few . TRBJ2-6 TRBV30 TGTGCCTGGAGAGAAACAGGGACCGGGGCCAACGTCCTGACTTTC CAWRETGTGANVLTF
. . TRBJ2-7 TRBV4-3 TGCGCCAGCAGCCCGGGACCGGGCTACGAGCAGTACTTC CASSPGPGYEQYF
. TRBD1 TRBJ2-3 TRBV5-1 TGCGCCAGCAGCGAACAGGGGGCCGGCACAGATACGCAGTATTTT CASSEQGAGTDTQYF
. . TRBJ1-3 TRBV10-3 TGTGCCATCAGTGAGCCTGTCTCTGGAAACACCATATATTTT CAISEPVSGNTIYF
once . TRBJ2-5 TRBV29-1 TGCAGCGTTGATGGGAGGCAAGAGACCCAGTACTTC CSVDGRQETQYF
. TRBD1 TRBJ1-2 TRBV9 TGTGCCAGCAGCCCCATCCGGGACAGAATCGGCTACACCTTC CASSPIRDRIGYTF
. . TRBJ1-2 TRBV28 TGTGCCAGCAGATCTTCATTTGGAGTAATCGGGTTACCAGGGACCCACTTC CASRSSFGVIGLPGTHF
. . TRBJ2-3 TRBV29-1 TGCAGCGTTGGGTTCTTACAGGGTTCCACAGATACGCAGTATTTT CSVGFLQGSTDTQYF
. . TRBJ2-3 TRBV30 TGTGCCTGGAGTCTAGGTGGAGATACGCAGTATTTT CAWSLGGDTQYF
. . TRBJ2-4 TRBV27 TGTGCCAGCAGTTACGCGGGACAAAACATTCAGTACTTC CASSYAGQNIQYF
. TRBD1 TRBJ2-1 TRBV25-1 TGTGCCAGCAGTGATGAGACAGGGTACAATGAGCAGTTCTTC CASSDETGYNEQFF
few TRBD2 TRBJ2-5 TRBV29-1 TGCAGCGTCCGGGACTATGGGGAGACCCAGTACTTC CSVRDYGETQYF